This T cell receptor (beta chain) was sequenced during a study of technical replicates of blood from several donors. Sequencing used immunoSEQ multiplex PCR; TCRdb keeps in-frame clones, though not all of them. The sample contains about 8,000 clones, roughly 90% of which appear only once. This sequence originates from a human donor in good health. The sequencing sample was made of PBMCs.

The CDR3 coding sequence is TGTGCCAGCAGTATGACTAGCGGGGACTCCTACGAGCAGTACTTC. Translation gives CASSMTSGDSYEQYF. The chain joins TRBV7-2 to TRBJ2-7, with 11 bases that match TRBD2. The V gene's germline CDR1 is SGHTA and CDR2 FQGNSA. The CDR3 loop spans 15 amino acids. J gave up 0 bases and V 6 bases, and 4 bases lay outside the gene matches.